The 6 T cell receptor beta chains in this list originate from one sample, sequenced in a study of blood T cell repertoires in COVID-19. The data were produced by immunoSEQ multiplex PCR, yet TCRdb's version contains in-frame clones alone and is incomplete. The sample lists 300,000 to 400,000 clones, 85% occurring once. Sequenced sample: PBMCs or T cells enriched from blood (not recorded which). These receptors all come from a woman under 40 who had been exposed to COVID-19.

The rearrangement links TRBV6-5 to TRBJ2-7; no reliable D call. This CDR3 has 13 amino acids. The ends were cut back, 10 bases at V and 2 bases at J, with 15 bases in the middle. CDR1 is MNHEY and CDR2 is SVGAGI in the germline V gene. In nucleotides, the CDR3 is TGTGCCACACTATTGGGTCTAACCTACGAGCAGTACTTC. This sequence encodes CATLLGLTYEQYF.

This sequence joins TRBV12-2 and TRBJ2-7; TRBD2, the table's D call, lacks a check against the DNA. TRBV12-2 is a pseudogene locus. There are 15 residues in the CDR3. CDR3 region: CASRLKPTSRYEQYF. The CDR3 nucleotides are TGTGCAAGTCGCTTAAAACCGACTAGCAGATACGAGCAGTACTTC.

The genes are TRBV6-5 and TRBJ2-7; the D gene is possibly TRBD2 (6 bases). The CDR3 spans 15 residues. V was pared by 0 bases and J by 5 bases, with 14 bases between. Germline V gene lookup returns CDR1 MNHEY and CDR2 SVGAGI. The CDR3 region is CASSYSDYGSNEQYF. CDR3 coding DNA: TGTGCCAGCAGTTACTCGGACTATGGATCCAACGAGCAGTACTTC.

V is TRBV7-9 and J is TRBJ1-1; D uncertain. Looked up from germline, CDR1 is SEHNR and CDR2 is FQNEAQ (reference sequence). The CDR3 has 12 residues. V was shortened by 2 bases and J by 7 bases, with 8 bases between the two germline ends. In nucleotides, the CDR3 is TGTGCCAGCAGCTTATTCTACGGTGAAGCTTTCTTT. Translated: CASSLFYGEAFF. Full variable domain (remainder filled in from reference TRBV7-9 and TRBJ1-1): DTGVSQNPRHKITKRGQNVTFRCDPISEHNRLYWYRQTLGQGPEFLTYFQNEAQLEKSRLLSDRFSAERPKGSFSTLEIQRTEQGDSAMYLCASSLFYGEAFFGQGTRLTVV.

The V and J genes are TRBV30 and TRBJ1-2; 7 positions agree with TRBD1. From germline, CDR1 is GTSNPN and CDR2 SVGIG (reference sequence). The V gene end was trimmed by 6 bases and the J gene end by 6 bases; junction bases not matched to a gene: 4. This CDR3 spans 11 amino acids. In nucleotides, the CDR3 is TGTGCCTGCACAGGGGATCATGGCTACACCTTC. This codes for CACTGDHGYTF.

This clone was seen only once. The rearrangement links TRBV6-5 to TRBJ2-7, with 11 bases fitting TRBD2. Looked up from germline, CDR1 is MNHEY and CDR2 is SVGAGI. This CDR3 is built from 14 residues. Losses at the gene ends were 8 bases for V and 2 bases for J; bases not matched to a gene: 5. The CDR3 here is CASYSGRDAYEQYF. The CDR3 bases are TGTGCCAGCTATAGCGGGAGGGATGCCTACGAGCAGTACTTC.